This TCR beta chain was identified during a study of TIL therapy for anti-PD-1-resistant metastatic lung cancer. About the study: Several tumors were EGFR-mutant and two were ALK-rearranged.

The V gene lost 2 bases and the J gene lost 5 bases, with 10 bases spanning the gap. The CDR3 is made up of 13 amino acids. Germline CDR1 is SGDLS and CDR2 is YYNGEE. As for time point: pre-treatment sample, taken before nivolumab and TIL therapy. Stage 4 NSCLC adults joined between 2017 and January 2020. The libraries were made with immunoSEQ v3. Profiled with immunoSEQ multiplex PCR; TCRdb holds only in-frame clones, not every one. The data show 35,000 or so clones, about 70% seen once. The chain uses TRBV9 and TRBJ1-1; no firm D call. This clonotype was sampled from a person between 25 and 80 years old with non-small cell lung cancer. Specimen: blood, collected at baseline. This chain's CDR3 is CASSVSAWTEAFF. The CDR3 DNA reads TGTGCCAGCAGCGTCTCCGCATGGACTGAAGCTTTCTTT.